The sequence of this T cell receptor beta chain was determined in a study of shared clonotypes between healthy human individuals. An even split of each subset's genomic DNA across several immunoSEQ plates was performed. Assay used: immunoSEQ multiplex PCR; TCRdb lists only in-frame clones, some missing. The table has roughly 2,500,000 clones, 90% to 95% seen once; the top ten hold approximately 0.35%. Investigators divided CD4+ cells into CD45RA+ naive and CD45RA-negative memory subsets. Study-wide points: The study found about 4.6% of naive CD4 clonotypes shared across a few donors.

A note on this clone: The antigen remains undetermined.

Germline V gives CDR1 LNHDA, CDR2 SQIVND (reference sequence). V was shortened by 6 bases and J by 4 bases, with 18 bases between the two germline ends. The CDR3 is made up of 15 amino acids. The sample taken for sequencing was naive CD4+ T cells from PBMCs. Indicated subset: CD45RA+ positively selected. This clonotype was obtained from a man younger than 30 in good health. Some clones in this sample may be carry-over from other donors' samples. The chain joins TRBV19 to TRBJ1-1; weak D call: TRBD1 (6 bases). CDR3 amino acids: CASRKQGLSATEAFF. The CDR3, as DNA: TGTGCCAGTAGGAAACAGGGTCTAAGCGCCACTGAAGCTTTCTTT.